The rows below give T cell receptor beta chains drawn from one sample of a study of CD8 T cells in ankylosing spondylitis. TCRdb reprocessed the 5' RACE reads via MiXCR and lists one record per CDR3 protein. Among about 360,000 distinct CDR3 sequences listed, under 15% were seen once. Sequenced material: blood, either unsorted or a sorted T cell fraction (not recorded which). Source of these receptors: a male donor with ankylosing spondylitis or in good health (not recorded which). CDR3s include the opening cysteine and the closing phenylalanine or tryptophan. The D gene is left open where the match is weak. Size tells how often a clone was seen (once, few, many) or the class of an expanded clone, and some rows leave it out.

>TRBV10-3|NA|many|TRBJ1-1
CAISERAGLMNTEAFF
TGTGCCATCAGTGAGAGGGCAGGCCTCATGAACACTGAAGCTTTCTTT
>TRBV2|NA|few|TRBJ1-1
CADRWGGPNTEAFF
TGTGCCGACCGATGGGGGGGGCCGAACACTGAAGCTTTCTTT
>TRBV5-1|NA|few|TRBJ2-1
CASSLPSSYNEQFF
TGCGCCAGCAGCTTGCCAAGCTCCTACAATGAGCAGTTCTTC
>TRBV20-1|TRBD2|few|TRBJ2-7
CSATWGLAGGVDEQYF
TGCAGTGCTACCTGGGGACTAGCGGGAGGGGTAGACGAGCAGTACTTC
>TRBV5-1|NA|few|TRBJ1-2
CASSVEVSRGVDGYTF
TGCGCCAGCAGCGTGGAGGTGTCCAGGGGAGTTGATGGCTACACCTTC
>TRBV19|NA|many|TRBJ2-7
CASSPRHGEQYF
TGTGCCAGTAGTCCCCGACACGGGGAGCAGTACTTC
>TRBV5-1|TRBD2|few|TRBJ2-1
CASSRGGSSYNEQFF
TGCGCCAGCAGCCGCGGGGGGAGCTCCTACAATGAGCAGTTCTTC
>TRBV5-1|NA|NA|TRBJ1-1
CASSRDGTPPDRDEAFF
TGCGCCAGCAGCCGAGACGGGACCCCGCCCGATCGAGACGAAGCTTTCTTT
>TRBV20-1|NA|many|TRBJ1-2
CSAPSETGYGYTF
TGCAGTGCCCCGTCAGAGACAGGTTATGGCTACACCTTC
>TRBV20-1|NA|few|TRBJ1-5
CSARGGSDSNQPQHF
TGCAGTGCTAGAGGCGGGAGCGATAGCAATCAGCCCCAGCATTTT
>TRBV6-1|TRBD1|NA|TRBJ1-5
CASSEAWGTGGVGQPQHF
TGTGCCAGCAGTGAAGCCTGGGGGACAGGGGGCGTGGGTCAGCCCCAGCATTTT
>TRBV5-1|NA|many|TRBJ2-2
CASSSGSNTGELFF
TGCGCCAGCAGCTCCGGGTCTAACACCGGGGAGCTGTTTTTT
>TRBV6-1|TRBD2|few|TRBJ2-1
CASRRREGTHEQFF
TGTGCCAGCAGACGGCGGGAGGGCACCCATGAGCAGTTCTTC
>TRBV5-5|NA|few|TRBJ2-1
CASSLSLALSGEQFF
TGTGCCAGCAGCTTAAGCCTAGCGCTGTCTGGTGAGCAGTTCTTC
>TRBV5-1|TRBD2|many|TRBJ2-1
CASSPTGVSGGRQFF
TGCGCCAGCAGCCCGACCGGGGTTAGCGGGGGGAGGCAGTTCTTC
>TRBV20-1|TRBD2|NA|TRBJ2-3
CSARDNLAGGLRDTQYF
TGCAGTGCTAGAGATAATCTAGCGGGGGGGCTGAGGGACACGCAGTATTTT
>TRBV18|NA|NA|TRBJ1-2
CASSSQVHEGYTF
TGTGCCAGCTCTTCTCAGGTCCACGAGGGCTACACCTTC
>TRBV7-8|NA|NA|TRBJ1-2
CASSPLGGYTF
TGTGCCAGCAGCCCCTTGGGTGGCTACACCTTC
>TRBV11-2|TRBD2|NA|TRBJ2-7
CASSFTGGRAREQYF
TGTGCCAGCAGCTTTACGGGCGGGAGGGCCCGGGAGCAGTACTTC
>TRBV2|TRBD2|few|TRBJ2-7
CASRGTSGSYEQYF
TGTGCCAGCAGGGGGACTAGCGGGAGCTACGAGCAGTACTTC
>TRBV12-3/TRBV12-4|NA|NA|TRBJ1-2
CASSTSGGYTF
TGTGCCAGCAGTACCAGCGGGGGCTACACCTTC
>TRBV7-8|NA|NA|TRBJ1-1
CASSSYRNTEAFF
TGTGCCAGCAGCTCTTATAGGAACACTGAAGCTTTCTTT
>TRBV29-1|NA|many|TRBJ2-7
CSVESGDSSYEQYF
TGCAGCGTTGAAAGCGGAGACAGCAGCTACGAGCAGTACTTC
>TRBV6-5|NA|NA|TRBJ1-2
CASSYSSGAPNYGYTF
TGTGCCAGCAGTTACTCGAGCGGAGCCCCTAACTATGGCTACACCTTC
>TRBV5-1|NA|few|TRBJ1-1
CASSLVGREVAEAFF
TGCGCCAGCAGCTTGGTTGGCAGGGAAGTTGCTGAAGCTTTCTTT
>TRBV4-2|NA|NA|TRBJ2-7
CASSSPGRGSEQYF
TGTGCCAGCAGCTCTCCCGGGAGAGGGAGCGAGCAGTACTTC
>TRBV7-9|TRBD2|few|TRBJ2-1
CASPYSGRIKGNEQFF
TGTGCCAGCCCCTATAGCGGGAGGATTAAAGGGAATGAGCAGTTCTTC
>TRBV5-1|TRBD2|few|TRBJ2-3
CASSPGLAGVPDTQYF
TGCGCCAGCAGCCCCGGACTAGCGGGAGTTCCAGATACGCAGTATTTT
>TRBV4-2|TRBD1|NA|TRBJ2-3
CASSQLGDRGPNTQYF
TGTGCCAGCAGCCAACTCGGGGACAGGGGACCGAATACGCAGTATTTT
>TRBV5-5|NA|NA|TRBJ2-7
CASSYGGTAVAYEQYF
TGTGCCAGCAGCTATGGCGGGACAGCTGTAGCCTACGAGCAGTACTTC
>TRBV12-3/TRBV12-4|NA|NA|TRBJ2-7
CASSLSSGPYEQYF
TGTGCCAGCAGTTTAAGCTCAGGGCCCTACGAGCAGTACTTC
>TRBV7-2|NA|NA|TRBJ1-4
CASSGGQGREKLFF
TGTGCCAGCAGCGGTGGGCAAGGAAGGGAAAAACTGTTTTTT
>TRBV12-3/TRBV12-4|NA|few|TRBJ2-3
CASSGDTQRDTQYF
TGTGCCAGCAGTGGGGACACACAGAGGGATACGCAGTATTTT
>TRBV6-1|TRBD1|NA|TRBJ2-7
CASRVAGDRLYEQYF
TGTGCCAGCAGGGTGGCTGGGGACAGGCTCTACGAGCAGTACTTC
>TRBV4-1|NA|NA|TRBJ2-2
CASSQGRLNTGELFF
TGCGCCAGCAGCCAAGGTCGCCTAAACACCGGGGAGCTGTTTTTT
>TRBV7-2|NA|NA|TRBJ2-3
CASSLEGGLPDTQYF
TGTGCCAGCAGCTTAGAGGGGGGGCTCCCAGATACGCAGTATTTT
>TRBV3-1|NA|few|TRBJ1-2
CASSLTRSSGYTF
TGTGCCAGCAGCCTCACCCGCTCTAGTGGCTACACCTTC
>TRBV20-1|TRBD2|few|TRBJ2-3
CSAGLAGGHSDTQYF
TGCAGTGCTGGCCTAGCGGGGGGGCATTCAGATACGCAGTATTTT
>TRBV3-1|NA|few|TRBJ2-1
CASSQDTAGSYNEQFF
TGTGCCAGCAGCCAAGATACGGCGGGGAGCTACAATGAGCAGTTCTTC
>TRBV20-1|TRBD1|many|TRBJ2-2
CSAAGGLNTGELFF
TGCAGTGCCGCAGGGGGCCTAAACACCGGGGAGCTGTTTTTT
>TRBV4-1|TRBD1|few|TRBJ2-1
CASSHPWDRGTTNEQFF
TGCGCCAGCAGCCATCCTTGGGACAGGGGGACTACCAATGAGCAGTTCTTC
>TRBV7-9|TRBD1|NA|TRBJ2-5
CASSLGQGLAQETQYF
TGTGCCAGCAGCCTGGGACAGGGGTTGGCACAAGAGACCCAGTACTTC
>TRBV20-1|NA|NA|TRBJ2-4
CSAREGGAKNIQYF
TGCAGTGCTAGGGAGGGAGGTGCCAAAAACATTCAGTACTTC
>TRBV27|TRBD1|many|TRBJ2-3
CASRTGSDTQYF
TGTGCCAGCAGGACAGGGTCAGATACGCAGTATTTT
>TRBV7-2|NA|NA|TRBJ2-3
CASSLPNGKGYF
TGTGCCAGCAGCTTGCCGAACGGGAAGGGGTATTTT
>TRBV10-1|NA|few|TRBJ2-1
CASSPDYHEQFF
TGCGCCAGCAGTCCGGACTACCATGAGCAGTTCTTC
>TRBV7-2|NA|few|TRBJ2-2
CASSLQRGTGELFF
TGTGCCAGCAGCTTACAAAGGGGGACCGGGGAGCTGTTTTTT
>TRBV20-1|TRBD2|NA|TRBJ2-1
CSARTSGSQNEQFF
TGCAGTGCTAGGACTAGCGGGAGTCAGAATGAGCAGTTCTTC
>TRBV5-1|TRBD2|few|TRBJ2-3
CASRPSGGGTDTQYF
TGCGCCAGCAGACCCAGCGGGGGAGGCACAGATACGCAGTATTTT
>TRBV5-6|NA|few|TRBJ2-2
CASSFLARGADGELFF
TGTGCCAGCAGCTTCTTGGCCAGGGGGGCGGACGGGGAGCTGTTTTTT
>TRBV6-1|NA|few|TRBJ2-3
CASRETFDGRANTQYF
TGTGCCAGCAGAGAAACGTTCGACGGACGGGCGAATACGCAGTATTTT
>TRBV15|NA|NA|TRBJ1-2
CATSRDPTANYGYTF
TGTGCCACCAGCAGAGATCCGACGGCGAACTATGGCTACACCTTC
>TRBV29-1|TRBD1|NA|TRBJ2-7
CSVALTAGTGDEQYF
TGCAGCGTTGCCCTCACCGCCGGGACAGGGGACGAGCAGTACTTC
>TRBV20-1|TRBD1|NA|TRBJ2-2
CSAMTGLTNTGELFF
TGCAGTGCTATGACAGGGCTCACGAACACCGGGGAGCTGTTTTTT
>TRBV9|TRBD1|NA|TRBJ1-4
CASSEGTVNEKLFF
TGTGCCAGCAGCGAAGGGACAGTGAATGAAAAACTGTTTTTT
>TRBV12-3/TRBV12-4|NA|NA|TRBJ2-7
CASSFTRDEQYF
TGTGCCAGCAGTTTTACCAGGGACGAGCAGTACTTC